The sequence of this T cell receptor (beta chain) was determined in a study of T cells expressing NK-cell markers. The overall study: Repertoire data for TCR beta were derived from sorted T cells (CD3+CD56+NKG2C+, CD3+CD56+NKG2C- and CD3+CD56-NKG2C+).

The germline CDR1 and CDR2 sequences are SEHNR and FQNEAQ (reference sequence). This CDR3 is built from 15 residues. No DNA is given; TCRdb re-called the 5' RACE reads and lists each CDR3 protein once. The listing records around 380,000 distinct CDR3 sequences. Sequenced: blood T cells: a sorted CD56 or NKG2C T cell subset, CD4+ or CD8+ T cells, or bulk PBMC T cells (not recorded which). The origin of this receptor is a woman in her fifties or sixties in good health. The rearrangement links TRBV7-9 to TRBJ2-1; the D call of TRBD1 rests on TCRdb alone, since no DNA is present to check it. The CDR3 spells CASSLTQGKHNEQFF.